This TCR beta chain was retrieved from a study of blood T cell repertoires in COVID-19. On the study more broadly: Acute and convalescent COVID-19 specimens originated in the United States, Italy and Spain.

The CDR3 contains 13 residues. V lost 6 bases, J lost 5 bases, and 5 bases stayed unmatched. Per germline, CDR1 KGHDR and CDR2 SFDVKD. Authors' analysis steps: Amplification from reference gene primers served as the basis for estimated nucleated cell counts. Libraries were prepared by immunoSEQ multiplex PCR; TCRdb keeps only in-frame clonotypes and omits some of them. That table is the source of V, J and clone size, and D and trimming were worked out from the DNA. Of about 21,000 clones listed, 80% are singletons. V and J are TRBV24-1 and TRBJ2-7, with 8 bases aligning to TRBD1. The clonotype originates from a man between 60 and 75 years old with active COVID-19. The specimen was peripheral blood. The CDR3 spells CATSPTGEHEQYF. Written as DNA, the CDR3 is TGTGCCACCAGTCCGACAGGGGAGCACGAGCAGTACTTC.